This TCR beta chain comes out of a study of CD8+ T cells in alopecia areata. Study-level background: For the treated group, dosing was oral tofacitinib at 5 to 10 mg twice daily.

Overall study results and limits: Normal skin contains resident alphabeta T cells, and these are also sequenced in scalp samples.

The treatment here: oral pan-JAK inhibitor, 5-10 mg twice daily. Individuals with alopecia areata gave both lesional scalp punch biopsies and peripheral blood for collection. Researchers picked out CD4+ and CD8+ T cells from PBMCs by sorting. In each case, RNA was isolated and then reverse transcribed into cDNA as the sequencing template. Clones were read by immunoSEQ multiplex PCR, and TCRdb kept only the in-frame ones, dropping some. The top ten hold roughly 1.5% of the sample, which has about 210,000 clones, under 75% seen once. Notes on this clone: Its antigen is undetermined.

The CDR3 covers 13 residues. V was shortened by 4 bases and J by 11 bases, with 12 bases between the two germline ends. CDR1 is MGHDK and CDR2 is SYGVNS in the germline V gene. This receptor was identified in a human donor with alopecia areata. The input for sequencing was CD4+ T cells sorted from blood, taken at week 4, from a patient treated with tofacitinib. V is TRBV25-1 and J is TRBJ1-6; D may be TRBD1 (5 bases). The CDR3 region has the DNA TGTGCCAGCAGTGCAGGGTTAGGAACACCCCTCCACTTT. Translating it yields CASSAGLGTPLHF.